This TCR beta chain was identified during a study of T cell responses to AZD1222 COVID-19 vaccine. As regards this clone: What it binds is unknown.

Produced via immunoSEQ multiplex PCR; TCRdb's table is partial and in-frame only. The data contain roughly 97,000 clones, 88% of them singletons. Trimming took off 0 bases at V and 13 bases at J, with 13 bases between the two ends. In germline, CDR1 is MNHEY, CDR2 SMNVEV (reference sequence). CDR3 length: 13 amino acids. Study-level results: Nearly half of spike-specific TCRs reportedly target unmutated variant regions.

This receptor was obtained from an adult in good health. J is TRBJ2-1 and V is TRBV27; tentative D call: TRBD1 (6 bases). Material: peripheral blood, obtained on day 0 of AZD1222 vaccination. CDR3 amino acids: CASSLSRDTLQFF. Written as DNA, the CDR3 is TGTGCCAGCAGTTTATCGAGGGACACCCTACAGTTCTTC.